This T cell receptor (beta chain) appears in the sequencing data of a study of T cell changes during pregnancy in multiple sclerosis. CDR1 is LNHDA and CDR2 is SQIVND in the germline V gene (reference sequence). J was trimmed by 2 bases and V by 6 bases; bases with no gene match: 10. The CDR3 sequence is 16 residues long. Some clones are missing from TCRdb's copy, which holds only in-frame ones; the method was immunoSEQ multiplex PCR. The table includes about 75,000 clones, 85% to 95% detected once. The rearrangement uses TRBV19 and TRBJ1-3, with TRBD1 matching 7 bases. The input for sequencing was CD4+ T cells from peripheral blood mononuclear cells, taken before pregnancy. This TCR came from a female donor with multiple sclerosis, enrolled in a pregnancy study. The CDR3 spells CASSLPGQGAGNTIYF. The CDR3 DNA reads TGTGCCAGTAGCCTCCCCGGGCAGGGGGCTGGAAACACCATATATTTT.